The 2 T cell receptor beta chains in this list originate from one sample, sequenced in a study of siplizumab effects on memory and regulatory T cells. Data came from immunoSEQ multiplex PCR; TCRdb stores just in-frame clones and leaves some out. In the table there are some 120,000 clones, around 93% of which are singletons. The material sequenced was non-Treg CD4+ T cells sorted from blood. The source is a human donor in good health.

The CDR3 loop is CASSQDYGQGTDTQYF. The CDR3 DNA follows: TGCGCCAGCAGCCAAGATTATGGGCAGGGCACAGATACGCAGTATTTT. The chain recombines TRBV4-3 with TRBJ2-3, with no clear D. V was cut by 0 bases and J by 1 base, with 11 bases left in between. In germline, CDR1 is LGHNA, CDR2 YSLEER. The CDR3 extends over 16 amino acids.

The chain uses TRBV5-1 and TRBJ2-5; 9 nucleotides agree with TRBD1. V trimming: 4 bases; J trimming: 4 bases; junction bases outside the gene matches: 2. The CDR3 sequence is 13 residues long. Germline V lookup: CDR1 SGHRS, CDR2 YFSETQ. Written as DNA, the CDR3 is TGCGCCAGCAGCCCGGGACAGGGAGAGACCCAGTACTTC. This gives the protein CASSPGQGETQYF.